Shown below are 20 T cell receptor beta chains from a single sample sequenced in a study of a mutant IDH1 vaccine in newly diagnosed glioma. The method was immunoSEQ multiplex PCR; TCRdb's version includes in-frame clones alone and lacks a portion of them. The sample includes about 92,000 clones, about four fifths seen only once; the top ten take around 7%. Time point given: baseline, week 1 (first vaccination visit). Sample treatment: pre-vaccination baseline after standard-of-care therapy. The material sequenced was PBMCs, taken from a glioma patient treated with radiotherapy, temozolomide or both. These receptors were obtained from a man in his forties with glioma.

J is TRBJ1-2 and V is TRBV6-6; the match to TRBD1 covers 10 bases. CDR1 and CDR2 (germline): MNHNY, SVGAGI (reference sequence). Unmatched junction bases numbered 6, after V lost 5 bases and J lost 6 bases. The length of the CDR3 is 14 residues. As DNA, the CDR3 is TGTGCCAGCAGTGGCAAGGACAGGGGGGATGGCTACACCTTC. It yields the protein CASSGKDRGDGYTF.

Here the CDR3 DNA reads TGTGCCAGCAGCCCCAATACTCAGGGTTTAACCGGGGAGCTGTTTTTT. It codes for CASSPNTQGLTGELFF. The V call is TRBV7-8, the J call TRBJ2-2, with TRBD1 as a possible D gene (5 bases). The length of the CDR3 is 16 residues. Per the germline V gene, CDR1 is SGHVS and CDR2 is FQNEAQ. The V and J ends lost 5 bases and 5 bases respectively, with 18 bases between them.

The genes are TRBV29-1 and TRBJ1-1, with D hard to call. CDR3 length: 11 residues. The germline CDR1 and CDR2 sequences are SQVTM and ANQGSEA. With 5 bases removed from V and 1 base from J, the gap between germline ends came to 5 bases. CDR3 coding DNA: TGCAGCGTTCCGCGGAACACTGAAGCTTTCTTT. Its protein is CSVPRNTEAFF. Filled out from reference TRBV29-1 and TRBJ1-1, the complete variable domain reads SAVISQKPSRDICQRGTSLTIQCQVDSQVTMMFWYRQQPGQSLTLIATANQGSEATYESGFVIDKFPISRPNLTFSTLTVSNMSPEDSSIYLCSVPRNTEAFFGQGTRLTVV.

The rearrangement links TRBV11-2 to TRBJ1-1; possible D gene TRBD1, 5 bases. The germline CDR1 and CDR2 sequences are SGHAT and FQNNGV. This CDR3 is 15 amino acids long. V gave up 0 bases and J gave up 7 bases, with 15 bases separating them. The CDR3 loop is CASSLEGPGAHEAFF. For the CDR3, the DNA is TGTGCCAGCAGCTTAGAGGGTCCTGGGGCCCATGAAGCTTTCTTT.

This clone was detected many times. This chain uses TRBV7-9 with TRBJ2-5; either TRBD1 or TRBD2 may fit D (5 bases each). V was clipped by 2 bases and J by 5 bases, with 15 bases between them. This CDR3 is 15 amino acids long. In germline, CDR1 is SEHNR, CDR2 FQNEAQ (reference sequence). The CDR3 DNA sequence: TGTGCCAGCAGCTTAATGGGGGAACTTGGGGAGACCCAGTACTTC. Its protein is CASSLMGELGETQYF.

This chain connects TRBV5-1 to TRBJ1-2, with TRBD1 matching over 7 bases. The CDR3 totals 14 residues. CDR1 SGHRS and CDR2 YFSETQ come from the germline V gene. Losses at the gene ends were 0 bases for V and 5 bases for J; bases not matched to a gene: 4. The CDR3 sequence is CASSLGGQSYGYTF. CDR3 bases: TGCGCCAGCAGCTTGGGGGGACAGAGTTATGGCTACACCTTC.

The V call is TRBV7-9, the J call TRBJ2-6; TRBD1 is a possible D gene (6 bases). The V and J ends lost 4 bases and 2 bases respectively, with 6 bases between them. The CDR3 is 14 amino acids. Germline V lookup: CDR1 SEHNR, CDR2 FQNEAQ (reference sequence). CDR3 in amino acids: CASSSGAGANVLTF. In DNA form, the CDR3 reads TGTGCCAGCAGCTCAGGGGCTGGGGCCAACGTCCTGACTTTC.

The rearrangement links TRBV4-3 to TRBJ2-3; maybe TRBD2 (5 bases). Germline V gene sequence: CDR1 LGHNA, CDR2 YSLEER. The CDR3 sequence is 16 residues long. V was shortened by 0 bases and J by 0 bases, with 10 bases between the two germline ends. The CDR3 DNA reads as TGCGCCAGCAGCCAAGAGGCGGGTGCTAGCACAGATACGCAGTATTTT. Its protein product is CASSQEAGASTDTQYF.

The CDR3 nucleotides read TGTGCCAGCAGCATGGGGACTAGCGGGCTTTATGACTACGAGCAGTACTTC. This sequence encodes CASSMGTSGLYDYEQYF. The V call is TRBV5-6, the J call TRBJ2-7; 12 nucleotides agree with TRBD2. Germline loops: CDR1 SGHDT, CDR2 YYEEEE. The V segment lost 4 bases and the J segment 3 bases; nucleotides outside the gene matches: 11. This CDR3 is 17 amino acids long.

CDR3 residues: CASRGSPYEQYF. The DNA of the CDR3 is TGTGCCAGCAGGGGCAGCCCCTACGAGCAGTACTTC. V gene TRBV2 combines with J gene TRBJ2-7; D is uncertain. The CDR3 has 12 residues. The germline CDR1 and CDR2 sequences are SNHLY and FYNNEI. Between the trimmed V and J ends, which lost 6 bases and 2 bases, there was a span of 8 bases.

The rearrangement links TRBV11-3 to TRBJ2-2, with D hard to call. The CDR3 extends over 15 amino acids. Germline values: CDR1 SGHNT, CDR2 YENEEA. V shed 1 base and J shed 0 bases, with 6 bases lying between them. The CDR3 spells CASSLVPPNTGELFF. The CDR3 DNA follows: TGTGCCAGCAGCTTAGTCCCACCGAACACCGGGGAGCTGTTTTTT.

Here the CDR3 reads CASSLGGGPAEQYF. The CDR3 region has the DNA TGTGCCAGCAGCTTAGGCGGAGGGCCGGCCGAGCAGTACTTC. The V call is TRBV11-2, the J call TRBJ2-7; maybe TRBD2 (6 bases). CDR1 and CDR2 (germline): SGHAT, FQNNGV. The CDR3 extends over 14 amino acids. V lost 1 base, J lost 6 bases, and 13 bases lay in between.

This chain uses TRBV12-1 with TRBJ1-2. TRBV12-1 is a listed pseudogene. The CDR3 sequence is 15 residues long. CDR3 in amino acids: CASSPCRRAAYGYTF. DNA of the CDR3: TGTGCCAGCAGCCCTTGCAGAAGGGCAGCCTATGGCTACACCTTC.

V and J are TRBV4-3 and TRBJ2-3, with TRBD2 matching 12 bases. Looked up from germline, CDR1 is LGHNA and CDR2 is YSLEER. The V gene end was trimmed by 1 base and the J gene end by 3 bases; junction bases not matched to a gene: 5. The CDR3 has 17 amino acids. The CDR3 nucleotides are TGCGCCAGCAGCCAAGTGGCTAGCGGGGGGGGGACAGATACGCAGTATTTT. Residues: CASSQVASGGGTDTQYF.

The chain combines TRBV19 with TRBJ1-1; no reliable D call. V lost 9 bases, J lost 6 bases, and 20 bases lay in between. Germline V lookup: CDR1 LNHDA, CDR2 SQIVND (reference sequence). The CDR3 spans 14 residues. CDR3 loop: CASLPKEAAAEAFF. The CDR3, as DNA: TGTGCCAGCCTTCCGAAGGAGGCGGCGGCTGAAGCTTTCTTT.

The chain is built from TRBV9 and TRBJ1-1; D may be TRBD1 (5 bases). The CDR3 sequence is 15 residues long. Trimming pared 2 bases from V and 4 bases from J, leaving 15 bases between. Germline loops: CDR1 SGDLS, CDR2 YYNGEE. CDR3 residues: CASSVGTLGSTEAFF. The CDR3 DNA reads TGTGCCAGCAGCGTGGGGACCCTGGGTTCCACTGAAGCTTTCTTT.

This clone was recorded once. CDR3 DNA: TGCGCCAGCAGTTCAGGACAGGTAGGGATGTACGAGCAGTACTTC. It translates to CASSSGQVGMYEQYF. The chain combines TRBV5-1 with TRBJ2-7, with 7 nucleotides matching TRBD1. CDR3 length: 15 residues. Germline V lookup: CDR1 SGHRS, CDR2 YFSETQ. The J segment lost 4 bases and the V segment lost 5 bases, leaving 12 bases of the junction unmatched.

The chain links TRBV15 to TRBJ1-1; D perhaps matches TRBD1 (5 bases). The germline V gene encodes CDR1 LNHNV and CDR2 YYDKDF (reference sequence). Trimming pared 1 base from V and 5 bases from J, leaving 23 bases between. The CDR3 loop spans 18 amino acids. The CDR3, as DNA: TGTGCCACCAGCAGAGTCCCCCTACTAGGGGCCGGGGTTACTGAAGCTTTCTTT. Translated, it gives CATSRVPLLGAGVTEAFF.

The chain uses TRBV4-3 and TRBJ2-6; no reliable D call. Germline V lookup: CDR1 LGHNA, CDR2 YSLEER. The CDR3 sequence is 16 residues long. V shed 2 bases and J shed 0 bases, with 8 bases lying between them. CDR3 protein: CASSQLPTSGANVLTF. The CDR3 DNA reads as TGCGCCAGCAGCCAACTCCCTACCTCTGGGGCCAACGTCCTGACTTTC.

The V gene is TRBV4-3, the J gene TRBJ2-7, with D unclear. The germline V and J ends were trimmed by 0 bases and 3 bases, with 6 bases remaining between them. The length of the CDR3 is 13 residues. From germline, CDR1 is LGHNA and CDR2 YSLEER. The CDR3: CASSQERGYEQYF. The DNA for the CDR3 is TGCGCCAGCAGCCAAGAACGCGGCTACGAGCAGTACTTC.